This section outlines one TCR beta chain sequence together with its context. Its antigen is not known. This sample was taken from a study of beta chain features in type 1 diabetes. What was sequenced were expressed TCRB transcripts, since all of the isolated RNA had been reverse transcribed. The method was immunoSEQ multiplex PCR; TCRdb's version includes in-frame clones alone and lacks a portion of them. The sample has about 900,000 clones, 17% seen once; the top ten hold roughly 0.025%. CDR1 and CDR2 from the germline V gene are MNHEY and SVGAGI. The CDR3 covers 13 residues. Trimming cost V 8 bases and J 1 base, with 11 bases left between them. Study-wide results and caveats: Within the patient group, naive, central memory and Treg TCRB repertoires appeared more similar to each other than within healthy donors.

Sequenced material: naive CD4+ T cells from blood. The J gene is TRBJ1-1, the V gene TRBV6-5; D is possibly TRBD1 (5 bases). The sequence came from a woman aged 18-29 years in good health. The CDR3 DNA is TGTGCCAGCCTGACAGCGGAGAACACTGAAGCTTTCTTT. Protein sequence: CASLTAENTEAFF.